This is a list of T cell receptor beta chains from one sample in a study of identical twins. Via MiXCR, TCRdb re-called the 5' RACE reads, giving one row per CDR3 protein. The table lists approximately 230,000 distinct CDR3 sequences, roughly 7.1% of them singletons, with approximately 15% in the top ten. These data were likewise used in another study, on T cells expressing NK-cell markers.

Sequencing was performed on CD8+ T cells sorted from blood. Every receptor here comes from a woman between 18 and 30 years old in good health. Each CDR3 is given with its conserved first and last residue. Fields, in order: J gene, clone size, D gene, V gene, CDR3 DNA, CDR3 protein. The D gene is left open where the match is weak. Rows give clone size only sometimes, using once, few, many, or a class for an expanded clone.

TRBJ1-1 | few | - | TRBV5-1 | TGCGCCAGCAGCTTGGAATTTAGGAACACTGAAGCTTTCTTT | CASSLEFRNTEAFF
TRBJ2-7 | - | - | TRBV9 | TGTGCCAGCAGCCCCGGGGGAGTTCTCTACGAGCAGTACTTC | CASSPGGVLYEQYF
TRBJ2-3 | few | - | TRBV9 | TGTGCCAGCAGCGCCTATGGACAGCCACGACTCACAGATACGCAGTATTTT | CASSAYGQPRLTDTQYF
TRBJ2-7 | few | - | TRBV29-1 | TGCAGCGTTGAAGATCCGACGGGAGACTACGAGCAGTACTTC | CSVEDPTGDYEQYF
TRBJ2-7 | few | - | TRBV6-2/TRBV6-3 | TGTGCCAGCAACTATGGAGGCTCCTACGAGCAGTACTTC | CASNYGGSYEQYF
TRBJ2-7 | - | TRBD1 | TRBV20-1 | TGCAGTGCTAGCGGGGACAGGGGGATCAACGAGCAGTACTTC | CSASGDRGINEQYF
TRBJ2-7 | - | - | TRBV5-6 | TGTGCCAGCAGCCCCGGGGGCCACTGCGAGCAGTACTTC | CASSPGGHCEQYF
TRBJ1-1 | many | TRBD1 | TRBV20-1 | TGCAGTGCTGCAACAGGGGAGGGGACCACTGAAGCTTTCTTT | CSAATGEGTTEAFF
TRBJ2-5 | many | - | TRBV7-9 | TGTGCCAGCAGCTTTGGAACCTCCGGGAACAAAAAAGAGACCCAGTACTTC | CASSFGTSGNKKETQYF
TRBJ2-1 | many | - | TRBV6-4 | TGTGCCAGCAGTGATAGCTCCGTCGGGTGGAATGAGCAGTTCTTC | CASSDSSVGWNEQFF
TRBJ2-1 | few | - | TRBV6-2/TRBV6-3 | TGTGCCAGCAGTTATCTGGTCTACAATGAGCAGTTCTTC | CASSYLVYNEQFF
TRBJ1-2 | - | - | TRBV29-1 | TGCAGCGCAACCCGGGACAACTATGGCTACACCTTC | CSATRDNYGYTF
TRBJ2-5 | few | TRBD2 | TRBV27 | TGTGCCAGCAGGGGACTAGCGGGGGGGCAAGAGACCCAGTACTTC | CASRGLAGGQETQYF
TRBJ2-7 | medium-sized | TRBD2 | TRBV6-2/TRBV6-3 | TGTGCCAGCAGTTACTCGGCTAGCGGGAGCGACGAGCAGTACTTC | CASSYSASGSDEQYF
TRBJ2-7 | few | TRBD2 | TRBV11-2 | TGTGCCAGCAGCTTAGATGTGGGAGGGGATAGGAACGAGCAGTACTTC | CASSLDVGGDRNEQYF
TRBJ2-1 | - | - | TRBV3-1 | TGTGCCAGCAGCCAAGATCCCCGCTCGGGGGACTACAATGAGCAGTTCTTC | CASSQDPRSGDYNEQFF
TRBJ2-1 | many | TRBD1 | TRBV11-1 | TGTGCCAGCAGAGCACAACCGGGACAGGGTAAAGGATACAATGAGCAGTTCTTC | CASRAQPGQGKGYNEQFF
TRBJ1-4 | few | - | TRBV29-1 | TGCAGCGGGTTTGGGGGGGATAATGAAAAACTGTTTTTT | CSGFGGDNEKLFF